This is a list of T cell receptor beta chains from one sample in a study of T cells in Graves' hyperthyroidism and ophthalmopathy. TCRdb re-analysed the multiplex PCR reads in MiXCR, keeping a single row per CDR3 protein. The repertoire consists of approximately 530,000 distinct CDR3 sequences, with 16% occurring once and the leading ten covering around 19%. The sample comprised blood. These receptors were obtained from a woman in her late teens or twenties with Graves' hyperthyroidism. The CDR3 runs from the conserved cysteine through the conserved F or W. D genes are given only for firm matches. The size entry is marked missing in some rows and otherwise reads once, few, many or a size class.

v_gene: TRBV7-2
j_gene: TRBJ2-7
d_gene: TRBD1
abundance: .
CDR3aa: CASSSTGTGSWEQYF
CDR3nt: TGTGCCAGCAGCTCAACCGGGACAGGATCTTGGGAGCAGTACTTC

v_gene: TRBV28
j_gene: TRBJ2-2
d_gene: .
abundance: many
CDR3aa: CASTPVSAGELFF
CDR3nt: TGTGCCAGCACCCCCGTTAGTGCCGGGGAGCTGTTTTTT

v_gene: TRBV7-9
j_gene: TRBJ2-1
d_gene: TRBD2
abundance: .
CDR3aa: CASSPRASGSYNEQFF
CDR3nt: TGTGCCAGCAGCCCAAGGGCTAGCGGCTCCTACAATGAGCAGTTCTTC

v_gene: TRBV28
j_gene: TRBJ1-1
d_gene: TRBD1
abundance: .
CDR3aa: CASSPPDRAGMNTEAFF
CDR3nt: TGTGCCAGCAGTCCACCGGACAGGGCGGGAATGAACACTGAAGCTTTCTTT

v_gene: TRBV12-5
j_gene: TRBJ1-3
d_gene: .
abundance: few
CDR3aa: CASGLVRAGSGNTIYF
CDR3nt: TGTGCTAGTGGTTTGGTACGGGCAGGCTCTGGAAACACCATATATTTT

v_gene: TRBV7-9
j_gene: TRBJ1-4
d_gene: TRBD1
abundance: few
CDR3aa: CASSKGQAATNEKLFF
CDR3nt: TGTGCCAGCAGCAAGGGACAGGCGGCAACTAATGAAAAACTGTTTTTT

v_gene: TRBV20-1
j_gene: TRBJ1-6
d_gene: .
abundance: many
CDR3aa: CSARDGNSPLHF
CDR3nt: TGCAGTGCTAGAGATGGGAATTCACCCCTCCACTTT

v_gene: TRBV20-1
j_gene: TRBJ2-3
d_gene: .
abundance: many
CDR3aa: CSAKRGTDTQYF
CDR3nt: TGCAGTGCTAAGAGGGGCACAGATACGCAGTATTTT

v_gene: TRBV19
j_gene: TRBJ2-7
d_gene: .
abundance: .
CDR3aa: CASRMYGGLEDRYEQYF
CDR3nt: TGTGCCAGTAGGATGTATGGGGGACTCGAGGATCGCTACGAGCAGTACTTC

v_gene: TRBV11-2
j_gene: TRBJ2-3
d_gene: TRBD1
abundance: many
CDR3aa: CASSLRDRGGTDTQYF
CDR3nt: TGTGCCAGCAGCCTCCGGGACAGGGGAGGCACAGATACGCAGTATTTT

v_gene: TRBV6-7
j_gene: TRBJ2-1
d_gene: .
abundance: .
CDR3aa: CASSIEQFF
CDR3nt: TGTGCCAGCAGTATTGAGCAGTTCTTC

v_gene: TRBV18
j_gene: TRBJ2-5
d_gene: TRBD1
abundance: .
CDR3aa: CASSPSTGGWEETQYF
CDR3nt: TGTGCCAGCTCACCCTCCACAGGGGGCTGGGAAGAGACCCAGTACTTC

v_gene: TRBV5-1
j_gene: TRBJ2-3
d_gene: .
abundance: few
CDR3aa: CASRSRRPTDTQYF
CDR3nt: TGCGCCAGCAGAAGCCGAAGGCCCACAGATACGCAGTATTTT

v_gene: TRBV19
j_gene: TRBJ1-6
d_gene: .
abundance: .
CDR3aa: CASREPGLGSPLHF
CDR3nt: TGTGCCAGCCGGGAACCAGGGTTAGGTTCACCCCTCCACTTT

v_gene: TRBV11-3
j_gene: TRBJ2-1
d_gene: .
abundance: many
CDR3aa: CASPQFDRCYLYNEQFF
CDR3nt: TGTGCCAGCCCCCAATTTGACAGGTGCTACCTGTACAATGAGCAGTTCTTC

v_gene: TRBV29-1
j_gene: TRBJ2-5
d_gene: .
abundance: .
CDR3aa: CSVVGSQETRYF
CDR3nt: TGCAGCGTTGTTGGCAGTCAAGAGACCCGGTACTTC

v_gene: TRBV5-1
j_gene: TRBJ2-7
d_gene: TRBD2
abundance: .
CDR3aa: CASSSHPGLAGGPKAYEQYF
CDR3nt: TGCGCCAGCAGCTCGCACCCGGGACTAGCGGGAGGGCCGAAAGCCTACGAGCAGTACTTC

v_gene: TRBV2
j_gene: TRBJ2-7
d_gene: .
abundance: many
CDR3aa: CASSPRTDLYEQYF
CDR3nt: TGTGCCAGCTCCCCAAGGACAGATCTCTACGAGCAGTACTTC

v_gene: TRBV6-1
j_gene: TRBJ2-7
d_gene: TRBD2
abundance: few
CDR3aa: CASRIGWRGAYEQYF
CDR3nt: TGTGCCAGCAGGATCGGATGGCGGGGGGCCTACGAGCAGTACTTC

v_gene: TRBV7-2
j_gene: TRBJ2-1
d_gene: .
abundance: many
CDR3aa: CASSLAFYGQFF
CDR3nt: TGTGCCAGCAGCTTAGCATTTTACGGGCAGTTCTTC

v_gene: TRBV20-1
j_gene: TRBJ2-1
d_gene: .
abundance: .
CDR3aa: CSARDLRKVEFF
CDR3nt: TGCAGTGCTAGAGATCTGAGAAAGGTAGAGTTCTTC

v_gene: TRBV2
j_gene: TRBJ1-6
d_gene: .
abundance: .
CDR3aa: CASSGTVRSPLHF
CDR3nt: TGTGCCAGCAGTGGGACCGTACGCTCACCCCTCCACTTT

v_gene: TRBV7-2
j_gene: TRBJ2-3
d_gene: .
abundance: many
CDR3aa: CASSSISTDTQYF
CDR3nt: TGTGCCAGCAGCTCGATAAGCACAGATACGCAGTATTTT

v_gene: TRBV19
j_gene: TRBJ1-6
d_gene: .
abundance: few
CDR3aa: CASSIVGRNSPLHF
CDR3nt: TGTGCCAGTAGTATCGTGGGGCGGAATTCACCCCTCCACTTT

v_gene: TRBV27
j_gene: TRBJ1-6
d_gene: .
abundance: many
CDR3aa: CASSLKGGRDSPLHF
CDR3nt: TGTGCCAGCAGTTTAAAGGGGGGGCGCGACTCACCCCTCCACTTT

v_gene: TRBV7-9
j_gene: TRBJ2-1
d_gene: TRBD2
abundance: many
CDR3aa: CASSSSGGALNEQFF
CDR3nt: TGTGCCAGCAGCTCTAGCGGGGGGGCCCTAAATGAGCAGTTCTTC

v_gene: TRBV28
j_gene: TRBJ1-5
d_gene: .
abundance: many
CDR3aa: CASRGGAGGQPQHF
CDR3nt: TGTGCCAGCAGGGGGGGGGCAGGCGGCCAGCCCCAGCATTTT

v_gene: TRBV20-1
j_gene: TRBJ2-5
d_gene: .
abundance: many
CDR3aa: CSARLVDKETQYF
CDR3nt: TGCAGTGCGAGACTAGTGGATAAAGAGACCCAGTACTTC